The 25 T cell receptor beta chains reported below all come from one sample, sequenced in a study of cytomegalovirus exposure and HLA in healthy donors. A multiplex PCR was run with 60 Vbeta primers and 13 Jbeta primers. TCRdb's table, derived via immunoSEQ multiplex PCR, lists solely in-frame clones and lacks some. The sample lists around 140,000 clones; about 78% were seen once. Sequencing was performed on PBMCs. The receptor source for this set is a female donor in good health and CMV-seronegative.

The table lists this clone with a few counts. The chain uses TRBV6-5 and TRBJ1-2, with D unresolved. V dropped 2 bases and J dropped 10 bases, with 17 bases sitting between them. The CDR3 has 14 residues. Germline assignment: CDR1 MNHEY and CDR2 SVGAGI. As DNA, the CDR3 is TGTGCCAGCAGTTACGATCGCAGGTTCAGTGACTACACCTTC. Translated: CASSYDRRFSDYTF.

This clone has more than one count but fewer than ten. In DNA form, the CDR3 reads TGCAGCATCCCCAGGGGGACTAGCAATCAGCCCCAGCATTTT. Translating it yields CSIPRGTSNQPQHF. The V and J genes are TRBV29-1 and TRBJ1-5; 7 nucleotides line up with TRBD1. The CDR3 loop spans 14 amino acids. CDR1 and CDR2 (germline): SQVTM, ANQGSEA. The junction had 7 bases not matched to a gene; V was cut back by 8 bases and J by 0 bases.

The gene calls are TRBV9 and TRBJ2-2; 13 bases align to TRBD2. The CDR3 is 16 residues long. Germline-derived CDR1 and CDR2 are SGDLS and YYNGEE. V dropped 4 bases and J dropped 5; count of bases not matched to a gene: 5. CDR3 sequence reads: CASSTGLAGETGELFF. In nucleotides, the CDR3 is TGTGCCAGCAGCACTGGACTAGCGGGAGAAACCGGGGAGCTGTTTTTT. Supplemented by reference TRBV9 and TRBJ2-2, the full variable domain reads DSGVTQTPKHLITATGQRVTLRCSPRSGDLSVYWYQQSLDQGLQFLIQYYNGEERAKGNILERFSAQQFPDLHSELNLSSLELGDSALYFCASSTGLAGETGELFFGEGSRLTVL.

In this sample, this clone turned up once. This chain links TRBV6-5 with TRBJ1-1; D might be TRBD1 (5 bases). The V end lost 5 bases, the J end lost 1 base, and 11 bases lay between the germline ends. CDR1 and CDR2 from the germline V gene are MNHEY and SVGAGI. The CDR3 spans 14 residues. The CDR3 nucleotides read TGTGCCAGCAGTCCCGACAGCTCGAACACTGAAGCTTTCTTT. It yields the protein CASSPDSSNTEAFF.

This clone was detected only a few times. The chain has TRBV4-1 and TRBJ1-5, with D possibly being TRBD1 (6 bases). The V gene's germline CDR1 is MGHRA and CDR2 YSYEKL. Trimming removed 8 bases at V and 1 base at J, with 12 bases between. There are 14 residues in the CDR3. The CDR3 nucleotides are TGCGCCAGCGGGGGAGGGGGAAGCAATCAGCCCCAGCATTTT. Translating it yields CASGGGGSNQPQHF.

The V gene is TRBV19, the J gene TRBJ2-1; D is perhaps TRBD1 (6 bases). The germline gives CDR1 LNHDA, CDR2 SQIVND (reference sequence). Trimming stripped 2 bases from V and 3 bases from J, with 11 bases between. The CDR3 sequence is 15 residues long. The CDR3 bases are TGTGCCAGTAGTATACCGCAGGGGAACTACAATGAGCAGTTCTTC. Protein product: CASSIPQGNYNEQFF.

V and J are TRBV29-1 and TRBJ2-1; D unresolved. V was shortened by 3 bases and J by 2 bases, with 8 bases between the two germline ends. The germline CDR1 and CDR2 sequences are SQVTM and ANQGSEA. This CDR3 is 13 amino acids long. The CDR3 spells CSVERMTYNEQFF. CDR3 nucleotides: TGCAGCGTTGAGCGTATGACCTACAATGAGCAGTTCTTC.

CDR3 protein: CASSQYSGGMQYF. CDR3 sequence (DNA): TGCGCCAGCAGCCAGTACTCAGGGGGTATGCAGTATTTT. The chain is built from TRBV4-1 and TRBJ2-3; TRBD1 aligns across 7 bases. The CDR3 runs to 13 residues. The germline CDR1 and CDR2 sequences are MGHRA and YSYEKL. V shed 3 bases, J shed 11 bases, and the junction held 8 bases outside the gene matches.

This clone was seen once. The V call is TRBV5-6, the J call TRBJ2-1, with 11 bases lining up with TRBD2. This CDR3 region has 16 residues. Germline CDR1 is SGHDT and CDR2 is YYEEEE. The ends lost 4 bases at V and 5 bases at J; junction bases unmatched: 8. CDR3 sequence reads: CASSLLAGGRNNEQFF. For the CDR3, the DNA is TGTGCCAGCAGCCTCCTAGCGGGAGGCCGGAACAATGAGCAGTTCTTC.

This chain joins TRBV6-5 and TRBJ2-1, with D uncertain. Trimming pared 6 bases from V and 3 bases from J, leaving 9 bases between. In germline, CDR1 is MNHEY, CDR2 SVGAGI. This CDR3 has 13 residues. The CDR3 DNA is TGTGCCAGCAGCCCTGTAAACTACAATGAGCAGTTCTTC. Residues: CASSPVNYNEQFF.

The chain combines TRBV29-1 with TRBJ2-2; the match to TRBD2 covers 14 bases. V gave up 6 bases and J gave up 1 base; unmatched junction bases: 4. Germline assignment: CDR1 SQVTM and CDR2 ANQGSEA. This CDR3 contains 16 residues. DNA for the CDR3: TGCAGCGTCTCCGGGACTAGCGGGAGGAACACCGGGGAGCTGTTTTTT. Protein sequence: CSVSGTSGRNTGELFF.

The J gene is TRBJ1-2, the V gene TRBV6-1; maybe TRBD1 (5 bases). This CDR3 comprises 14 residues. The V gene's germline CDR1 is MNHNS and CDR2 SASEGT. Trimming stripped 2 bases from V and 8 bases from J, with 15 bases between. CDR3 nucleotides: TGTGCCAGCAGTGAATTTATGCAGGGCGGCGGCTACACCTTC. Its protein product is CASSEFMQGGGYTF.

There are a few counts of this clone. The CDR3 DNA is TGTGCCAGCAGCCGGACAGGGGATACGCAGTATTTT. It codes for CASSRTGDTQYF. The rearrangement uses TRBV7-6 and TRBJ2-3, with 8 bases matching TRBD1. After removal of 5 bases from V and 6 bases from J, the junction contained 1 base not matched to a gene. The CDR3 covers 12 residues. Germline assignment: CDR1 SGHVS and CDR2 FNYEAQ.

V and J are TRBV4-3 and TRBJ2-3, with TRBD1 matching over 7 bases. This CDR3 is built from 17 residues. Trimming at V came to 2 bases and at J to 3 bases, leaving 11 bases not matched to a gene. Per germline, CDR1 LGHNA and CDR2 YSLEER. CDR3: CASSQQARQGVTDTQYF. The CDR3 DNA reads TGCGCCAGCAGCCAACAAGCTCGACAGGGAGTAACAGATACGCAGTATTTT.

The chain employs TRBV30 and TRBJ1-1, with D perhaps matching TRBD1 (5 bases). The CDR3 sequence is 13 residues long. V was clipped by 3 bases and J by 4 bases, with 12 bases between them. CDR1 and CDR2 (germline): GTSNPN, SVGIG (reference sequence). The CDR3 bases are TGTGCCTGGAGCGAGATGGGGCTCACTGAAGCTTTCTTT. This sequence encodes CAWSEMGLTEAFF.

The CDR3 coding sequence is TGTGCCAGCAGCGCTCTCCAGGAAGGTAGGGGCGAGCAGTTCTTC. This sequence encodes CASSALQEGRGEQFF. The rearrangement joins TRBV9 to TRBJ2-1, with D perhaps TRBD1 (5 bases). Looked up from germline, CDR1 is SGDLS and CDR2 is YYNGEE. The length of the CDR3 is 15 residues. Between the trimmed V and J ends, which lost 3 bases and 10 bases, there was a span of 20 bases.

This chain joins TRBV4-2 and TRBJ1-1; TRBD1 is a possible D gene (6 bases). In germline, CDR1 is LGHNA, CDR2 YNFKEQ. Deletions cut 6 bases from V and 5 bases from J, with 13 bases between. This CDR3 contains 13 residues. The CDR3 region is CASRAGDGTEAFF. The DNA of the CDR3 is TGTGCCAGCAGGGCAGGGGATGGTACTGAAGCTTTCTTT.

The sample holds a few counts of this clone. This chain joins TRBV15 and TRBJ2-7; maybe TRBD1 (6 bases). CDR3 length: 15 residues. Per germline, CDR1 LNHNV and CDR2 YYDKDF (reference sequence). V was pared by 4 bases and J by 5 bases, with 18 bases between. CDR3 sequence: CATSISGQGRDEQYF. CDR3 bases: TGTGCCACCAGCATCTCCGGGCAGGGGAGAGACGAGCAGTACTTC.

The chain carries TRBV27 and TRBJ2-2, with 8 bases identical to TRBD2. CDR3 length equals 18 residues. In germline, CDR1 is MNHEY, CDR2 SMNVEV (reference sequence). V was clipped by 2 bases and J by 1 base; unmatched bases: 9. The CDR3, as DNA: TGTGCCAGCAGTTTAGCTGTAGAGCGGGAGTGGAACACCGGGGAGCTGTTTTTT. This encodes CASSLAVEREWNTGELFF.

This clone has only a few counts. This chain uses TRBV6-5 with TRBJ1-3; D gene ambiguous. This CDR3 contains 14 residues. CDR1 and CDR2 from the germline V gene are MNHEY and SVGAGI. Trimming removed 6 bases at V and 4 bases at J, with 13 bases between. CDR3 loop: CASSPTGEGNTIYF. The CDR3 nucleotides read TGTGCCAGCAGCCCGACTGGGGAGGGAAACACCATATATTTT.

The chain is built from TRBV4-3 and TRBJ2-5, with D unresolved. The germline V gene has CDR1 LGHNA and CDR2 YSLEER. The length of the CDR3 is 13 residues. V gave up 1 base and J gave up 1 base, with 4 bases separating them. The CDR3 here is CASSQGLQETQYF. In nucleotides, the CDR3 is TGCGCCAGCAGCCAAGGGCTCCAAGAGACCCAGTACTTC.

Here the CDR3 reads CASSMGLEGAKNIQYF. DNA for the CDR3: TGTGCCAGTAGTATGGGACTAGAGGGAGCCAAAAACATTCAGTACTTC. V and J are TRBV19 and TRBJ2-4, with 8 nucleotides matching TRBD2. This CDR3 comprises 16 residues. Germline CDR1 is LNHDA and CDR2 is SQIVND (reference sequence). V lost 3 bases to trimming and J lost 0 bases; unmatched junction nucleotides: 4. Using reference TRBV19 and TRBJ2-4 for the parts outside the CDR3, the full variable domain is DGGITQSPKYLFRKEGQNVTLSCEQNLNHDAMYWYRQDPGQGLRLIYYSQIVNDFQKGDIAEGYSVSREKKESFPLTVTSAQKNPTAFYLCASSMGLEGAKNIQYFGAGTRLSVL.

The J gene is TRBJ1-1, the V gene TRBV5-1; TRBD1 might be the D (5 bases). The germline gives CDR1 SGHRS, CDR2 YFSETQ. Trimming took off 4 bases at V and 1 base at J, with 14 bases between the two ends. This CDR3 is 15 amino acids long. The CDR3 here is CASSAQGVGNTEAFF. DNA for the CDR3: TGCGCCAGCAGCGCGCAGGGCGTAGGGAACACTGAAGCTTTCTTT.

V usage is TRBV27 and J usage is TRBJ2-7; TRBD1 is a possible D gene (5 bases). Germline V gene lookup returns CDR1 MNHEY and CDR2 SMNVEV (reference sequence). V was pared by 3 bases and J by 5 bases, with 11 bases between. This CDR3 is 13 amino acids long. The CDR3 DNA sequence: TGTGCCAGCAGTTTTTGGCAGGGTAACGAGCAGTACTTC. It yields the protein CASSFWQGNEQYF.

The J gene is TRBJ1-5, the V gene TRBV2; 7 positions match TRBD1. V lost 8 bases to trimming and J lost 0 bases; unmatched junction nucleotides: 1. The CDR3 covers 13 residues. The germline V gene has CDR1 SNHLY and CDR2 FYNNEI. The CDR3 sequence is CASDRDSNQPQHF. The CDR3 DNA reads as TGTGCCAGCGACAGGGATAGCAATCAGCCCCAGCATTTT.